Included here is one TCR beta chain sequence, with context. Its target is unknown. It was with unique molecular identifiers that the TCRbeta library was prepared. TCRdb recomputed calls from the PCR reads with MiXCR, one row per CDR3 protein. The sample has 580,000 or so distinct CDR3 sequences, 23% seen once. This entry belongs to a study of T-cell reconstitution after alpha-beta-depleted transplantation in children. Findings of the study overall: Diversity and T-cell counts at one year after transplant derived mostly from new T cells. Surviving recipient T cells and thymic progenitors accounted for the high day-60 TCRbeta diversity observed in some patients. Expanded graft clones numbering several hundred reportedly gave rise to alpha-beta T cells about two months after transplant.

Germline V CDR1 and CDR2: ENHRY, SYGVKD. The V end lost 3 bases, the J end lost 3 bases, and 11 bases lay between the germline ends. CDR3 size: 15 residues. This receptor was obtained from a boy under two years old who had a stem cell transplant for acute myeloid leukemia, so the T cells may come from the graft donor. The sequenced sample was PBMCs, mostly from graft donor cells, obtained 360 days after TCRalphabeta/CD19-depleted stem cell transplant. This chain uses TRBV10-3 with TRBJ2-2; D might be TRBD1 or TRBD2, each matching 6 bases. CDR3 sequence reads: CAISESGADTGELFF. Written as DNA, the CDR3 is TGTGCCATCAGTGAATCGGGGGCCGACACCGGGGAGCTGTTTTTT.